This T cell receptor beta chain was sequenced for a study of T cell responses to AZD1222 COVID-19 vaccine. Points on this clone: Its antigen remains unknown.

Broader study findings: With two AZD1222 doses given, Spike-specific TCR breadth and depth both rose. Repertoires were obtained only post-peak T cell response. The span of vaccine-associated CD4 TCRs extended across spike, with dominance at 160-218 and 743-854.

Assay: immunoSEQ multiplex PCR; the TCRdb copy retains only in-frame clones and omits some. The sample yields some 180,000 clones, around 90% seen once. Germline CDR1 is SGHKS and CDR2 is YYEKEE (reference sequence). Trimming stripped 2 bases from V and 1 base from J, with 12 bases between. The CDR3 has 15 amino acids. The receptor was isolated from an adult who received the AZD1222 COVID-19 vaccine. Sequencing used peripheral blood, obtained 28 days after the second AZD1222 dose. The V gene is TRBV5-5, the J gene TRBJ2-5; D is possibly TRBD1 (5 bases). The CDR3 region is CASSLSWGLQETQYF. CDR3 nucleotide sequence: TGTGCCAGCAGCTTAAGTTGGGGCCTCCAAGAGACCCAGTACTTC.